The source of this TCR beta chain is a study of shared clonotypes between healthy human individuals. Study results and limitations: The study's rarefaction showed incomplete sorted-subset sequencing despite large depth.

Trimming removed 4 bases at V and 1 base at J, with 8 bases between. Germline CDR1 and CDR2: SGHKS and YYEKEE (reference sequence). The CDR3 loop spans 13 amino acids. About this clone: Antigen specificity is unknown.

The authors divided CD4+ cells into CD45RA+ naive and CD45RA-negative memory subsets. Measured with immunoSEQ multiplex PCR; TCRdb has only the in-frame clones, and not every one. The sample carries some 1.5 million clones, roughly 98% recorded once. This TCR was recovered from a man aged 25 to 40 in good health. The sample comprised naive CD4+ T cells sorted from blood. The subset here: CD45RA+ positively selected. This sequence joins TRBV5-5 and TRBJ2-5; no firm D call. Here the CDR3 DNA reads TGTGCCAGCAGCCAGGTCCTCCAAGAGACCCAGTACTTC. Translating gives CASSQVLQETQYF.